This T cell receptor (beta chain) was recovered during a study of PD-L1 blockade in urothelial cancer. Study-level information: Male sex and bladder-origin urothelial cancer were recorded for about nine tenths of the roughly 29 patients. Tumors had a median of around 1,400 T cells.

Germline loops: CDR1 MNHGY, CDR2 SAAAGT. Trimming took off 5 bases at V and 1 base at J, with 5 bases between the two ends. The CDR3 has 13 amino acids. About this clone: Its antigen is currently unknown.

Every PCR got spiked synthetic TCR analog templates. Here immunoSEQ multiplex PCR was the method, and the copy in TCRdb shows in-frame clones only, minus some. The sample includes tens of thousands of clones, around 34% of them seen just once. Notes on the study in general: Tumor-linked clones in blood grew more by 3 weeks in durable-benefit patients.

The material sequenced was tumor tissue, taken before atezolizumab (anti-PD-L1) treatment. This chain joins TRBV6-8 and TRBJ2-2; no firm D call. This TCR derives from a man aged 55-75 years with urothelial cancer. This chain's CDR3 is CASSGMNTGELFF. Here the CDR3 DNA reads TGTGCCAGCAGTGGAATGAACACCGGGGAGCTGTTTTTT.